This record looks at one T cell receptor (beta chain) sequence and its context. The antigen is unknown. The data stem from a study of monozygotic twins with inflammatory bowel disease. CDR1 SGHRS and CDR2 YFSETQ come from the germline V gene. The CDR3 loop spans 15 amino acids. The study, taken as a whole, reports: Limited statistical power may explain no repertoire similarity difference between concordant and discordant twins.

Without any T cell sorting, total RNA was isolated from whole blood. UMIs that had a 6-nucleotide sample barcode were put in using template switching. TCRdb reprocessed the 5' RACE reads and keeps a single row for each CDR3 protein, giving no DNA. This sample contains about 420,000 distinct CDR3 sequences. The TCR sequence derives from a human donor with ulcerative colitis or Crohn's disease, or a healthy co-twin of an affected twin (not recorded which). V is TRBV5-1 and J is TRBJ1-2; TCRdb's D call, TRBD1, is unchecked because there is no DNA. The material sequenced was blood. CDR3: CASSLVLQGVYGYTF.